The clone carrying this T cell receptor (beta chain) was picked up a small number of times. The antigen is not known. Germline CDR1 is MNHEY and CDR2 is SVGAGI. The CDR3 has 15 amino acids. Trimming cost V 6 bases and J 5 bases; bases outside gene matches: 8. This sample was taken from a study of T cell repertoires in cytomegalovirus infection. Overall study: Well-studied HLA-B-restricted epitopes and recently identified HLA-C-restricted epitopes of CMV were both used in the study. It was the public TCR beta signatures that indicated both CMV infection and matching HLA type.

TCRdb reprocessed the reads via MiXCR and lists one record per CDR3 protein. The sample gives 650,000 to 850,000 distinct CDR3 sequences, 25% to 30% of which show up once; around 13% is in the top ten. Study-wide results and limits: HLA-C-restricted CMV clonotypes gave the most frequent clonotype in two of eight donors.

This TCR was recovered from a human donor in good health (CMV status not recorded). Some clones in this sample may be carry-over from other donors' samples. Here the sequenced sample was cultured CD8+ T cells from PBMCs, taken from culture after CMV antigen stimulation. This chain links TRBV6-5 with TRBJ2-2; TRBD1 matches at 8 bases. The chain's CDR3 is CASSGQGAMTGELFF. Here the CDR3 DNA reads TGTGCCAGCAGCGGACAGGGCGCAATGACCGGGGAGCTGTTTTTT.